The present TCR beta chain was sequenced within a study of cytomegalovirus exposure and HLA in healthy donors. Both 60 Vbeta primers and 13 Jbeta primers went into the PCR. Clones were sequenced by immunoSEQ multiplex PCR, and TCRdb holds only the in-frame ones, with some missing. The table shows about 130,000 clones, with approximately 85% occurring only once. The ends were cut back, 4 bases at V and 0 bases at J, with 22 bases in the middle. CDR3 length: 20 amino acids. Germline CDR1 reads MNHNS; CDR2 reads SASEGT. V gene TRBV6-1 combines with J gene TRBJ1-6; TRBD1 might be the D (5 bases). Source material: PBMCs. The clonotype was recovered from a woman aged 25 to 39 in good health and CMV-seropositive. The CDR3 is CASSGRGGHALSSYNSPLHF. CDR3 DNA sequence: TGTGCCAGCAGTGGGAGGGGTGGTCATGCCCTCAGCTCCTATAATTCACCCCTCCACTTT.